A selection of T cell receptor beta chains follows, all from one sample in a study of siplizumab effects on memory and regulatory T cells. Clones were sequenced by immunoSEQ multiplex PCR, and TCRdb holds only the in-frame ones, with some missing. The sample carries tens of thousands of clones, around 97% recorded once. The specimen sequenced was naive CD8+ T cells sorted from blood. The source is a human donor in good health. The CDR3 runs from the conserved cysteine through the conserved F or W. A D gene is named only where the DNA matches it firmly. Size is stated for part of the rows, as once, few or many counts, or as a class when the clone is expanded.

TRBJ1-2 - - TRBV7-9 TGTGCCAGCAGCTTAGACGGAAGCGTAAAAGACGGCTACACCTTC CASSLDGSVKDGYTF
TRBJ1-5 TRBD1 once TRBV27 TGTGCCAGCAGTTTAGCCGGACAGGTGACCGGGCCCCAGCATTTT CASSLAGQVTGPQHF
TRBJ2-7 TRBD1 once TRBV5-8 TGTGCCAGCAGCCAAGGGACAGGGCGTGACGACGAGCAGTACTTC CASSQGTGRDDEQYF
TRBJ2-1 - - TRBV18 TGTGCCAGCTCACCAGAAGAGGCCACTTTCTCCTACAATGAGCAGTTCTTC CASSPEEATFSYNEQFF
TRBJ2-2 - - TRBV19 TGTGCCAGTAGTAGTACAGAGGTAGTCACCGGGGAGCTGTTTTTT CASSSTEVVTGELFF
TRBJ2-7 TRBD1 - TRBV7-9 TGTGCCAGCAGCTTAGAATTAGAAGGGCAGGGGGTACCCTACGAGCAGTACTTC CASSLELEGQGVPYEQYF
TRBJ2-1 TRBD2 - TRBV5-6 TGTGCCAGCAACCAGGGTAGCGGGAGCTCCTACAATGAGCAGTTCTTC CASNQGSGSSYNEQFF
TRBJ2-1 - - TRBV27 TGTGCCAGCCTCACCTACCGAAACTCGGGCAGTGAGCAGTTCTTC CASLTYRNSGSEQFF
TRBJ1-5 - - TRBV28 TGTGCCAGCAGTCTTTTCGGGACCCTAAGCAATCAGCCCCAGCATTTT CASSLFGTLSNQPQHF
TRBJ2-3 - - TRBV7-2 TGTGCCAGCAGCTTAGGATTCATTACCCGGGCCACAGATACGCAGTATTTT CASSLGFITRATDTQYF
TRBJ1-5 - - TRBV12-5 TGTGCTACTGGTACCGGGGGCTTGGGCAATCAGCCCCAGCATTTT CATGTGGLGNQPQHF
TRBJ2-7 - - TRBV4-3 TGCGCCAGCAGCCAGGTCTTGGCGGGGCCCTACGAGCAGTACTTC CASSQVLAGPYEQYF
TRBJ1-1 TRBD1 once TRBV6-1 TGTGCCAGCAGGGGACAGAAGAACACTGAAGCTTTCTTT CASRGQKNTEAFF
TRBJ2-1 - - TRBV9 TGTGCCAGCAGCCCCAGACCCTGGATCGGGGACCCCATCTCCTACAATGAGCAGTTCTTC CASSPRPWIGDPISYNEQFF
TRBJ2-7 - - TRBV7-9 TGTGCCAGCAGCTCCATTTACTACGAGCAGTACTTC CASSSIYYEQYF
TRBJ1-4 - - TRBV5-5 TGTGCCAGCAGCTTGTCCCCGGGGTCGGCTAATGAAAAACTGTTTTTT CASSLSPGSANEKLFF
TRBJ2-2 TRBD2 - TRBV6-4 TGTGCCAGCAGTGAAAGCCTAGCGGGTTACACCGGGGAGCTGTTTTTT CASSESLAGYTGELFF
TRBJ2-7 TRBD1 - TRBV5-1 TGCGCCAGCAGCTTGTACAGGGGGAGCTACGAGCAGTACTTC CASSLYRGSYEQYF
TRBJ1-4 - - TRBV7-6 TGTGCCAGCAGTCCAGGGACTGAAAAACTGTTTTTT CASSPGTEKLFF
TRBJ2-3 TRBD2 - TRBV7-8 TGTGCCAGCAGTCAGCGGGAGAGCACAGATACGCAGTATTTT CASSQRESTDTQYF
TRBJ2-5 - - TRBV5-5 TGTGCCAGCAGCTTGGATGGACTACAAGAGACCCAGTACTTC CASSLDGLQETQYF
TRBJ1-2 - - TRBV6-4 TGTGCCAGCAGTGAGGACCTGGGCAGGGATGGCTACACCTTC CASSEDLGRDGYTF
TRBJ1-1 - - TRBV7-2 TGTGCCAGCAGCTTAAACCCCTTTTACACTGAAGCTTTCTTT CASSLNPFYTEAFF
TRBJ2-7 - - TRBV30 TGTGCCTGGTCACAGGGTCGGACCTACGAGCAGTACTTC CAWSQGRTYEQYF
TRBJ2-7 - - TRBV10-1 TGCGCCAGCAGTGAGTCCCCCCTTATGGGTGAGCAGTACTTC CASSESPLMGEQYF
TRBJ2-7 TRBD2 - TRBV28 TGTGCCAGCAGTTTAGACCCCGGGACTAGCGGGAAGGACGAGCAGTACTTC CASSLDPGTSGKDEQYF
TRBJ1-1 - - TRBV6-5 TGTGCCGGCAGTTACTTGGGGGTCATGAACACTGAAGCTTTCTTT CAGSYLGVMNTEAFF
TRBJ2-5 - - TRBV19 TGTGCCAGTAGTAACCCGCTTTATCAAGGGGGAGCGGAGACCCAGTACTTC CASSNPLYQGGAETQYF
TRBJ2-3 - - TRBV13 TGTGCCAGCAGCTTAGAAGGCCCAGATACGCAGTATTTT CASSLEGPDTQYF
TRBJ2-2 - - TRBV4-3 TGCGCCAGCAGCCAAGGGAGTCAGGGAAACACCGGGGAGCTGTTTTTT CASSQGSQGNTGELFF
TRBJ1-4 - - TRBV6-1 TGTGCCAGCAGTGAACTCTCCCGGGGCACTAATGAAAAACTGTTTTTT CASSELSRGTNEKLFF
TRBJ2-1 - once TRBV11-1 TGTGCCAGCACCCAGGACTACCGGGAGTTATATGAGCAGTTCTTC CASTQDYRELYEQFF
TRBJ2-5 TRBD2 - TRBV7-6 TGTGCCAGCAGAAGACTAGCGGGAGGGCCAAGCGAGACCCAGTACTTC CASRRLAGGPSETQYF
TRBJ2-2 - - TRBV2 TGTGCCAGCACCTACACCGGGGAGCTGTTTTTT CASTYTGELFF
TRBJ1-5 - - TRBV27 TGTGCCAGCAGTAGAGGATCAAGCAATCAGCCCCAGCATTTT CASSRGSSNQPQHF
TRBJ2-2 TRBD2 - TRBV5-1 TGCGCCAGCAGCTTCGCCCAATTGCCGGGACTAAGGAGCGGGGAGCTGTTTTTT CASSFAQLPGLRSGELFF
TRBJ2-7 - - TRBV9 TGTGCCAGCAGCGCCGGGACTGGCGGATACGAGCAGTACTTC CASSAGTGGYEQYF
TRBJ2-1 TRBD2 - TRBV4-1 TGCGCCAGCAGTTCCACTAGCGGGAGCCTTTTCAATGAGCAGTTCTTC CASSSTSGSLFNEQFF
TRBJ2-7 - - TRBV4-2 TGTGCCAGCAGCCAAGTCATGGCGGGCTACGAGCAGTACTTC CASSQVMAGYEQYF
TRBJ2-1 - - TRBV6-5 TGTGCCAGCAGTTATGGGGACTACAATGAGCAGTTCTTC CASSYGDYNEQFF
TRBJ2-7 TRBD2 - TRBV30 TGTGCGTTGGAGGGGAGGGCCATATACGAGCAGTACTTC CALEGRAIYEQYF
TRBJ1-1 - - TRBV9 TGTGCCAGCAGCGTAGCAGGGAACACTGAAGCTTTCTTT CASSVAGNTEAFF